This T cell receptor beta chain was sequenced during a study of cytomegalovirus exposure and HLA in healthy donors. General study points: Listed as cytomegalovirus-associated were 150 or so TCR beta chains.

Turning to this clone: Antigen specificity is unknown.

TCRdb's table, derived via immunoSEQ multiplex PCR, lists solely in-frame clones and lacks some. There are 35,000 to 55,000 clones in the sample; roughly 93% occur only once, and less than 2.5% lies in the top ten. CDR1 is LNHDA, CDR2 SQIVND, per germline (reference sequence). V lost 7 bases to trimming and J lost 2 bases, with 18 bases between them. The CDR3 length is 15 residues. V and J are TRBV19 and TRBJ2-7; the D is unclear. The sequence was collected from a woman under 30 in good health and CMV-seronegative. The sequencing input was PBMCs. The CDR3 nucleotides are TGTGCCAGTACCGCAGAAGGTGGAGTCCCCTACGAGCAGTACTTC. It translates to CASTAEGGVPYEQYF.